This entry is about one T cell receptor beta chain. The antigen is not known. The data originate from a study of CD8+CD57+ T cells in acquired aplastic anemia. Study-level information: When averaged, DNA from sorted CD4+ and CD8+ cells came to around 3 ug.

Using genomic DNA as the template, TCR beta VDJ and CDR3 profiling was carried out. TCRdb passed the reads through MiXCR, listing each CDR3 protein once. The table lists about 160,000 distinct CDR3 sequences, roughly 48% of them singletons. The patients chosen for sequencing had shown expansion of CD8+CD57+ cells (detected by flow cytometry). Acquired aplastic anemia of severe grade affected all patients. By the time of blood sampling, patients had still received no therapy. Study-wide results and caveats: Approximately 30 CD8+ CDR3 sequences were shared between patients and controls.

CDR1 and CDR2 from the germline V gene are KGHDR and SFDVKD. Trimming removed 3 bases from V and 9 bases from J; junction bases left unmatched: 8. The CDR3 totals 16 residues. The chain employs TRBV24-1 and TRBJ2-5; 14 bases match TRBD2. The source material was sorted CD4+, CD8+, or CD8+CD57+ T cells (not recorded which) from PBMCs. The origin of this receptor is a human donor with aplastic anemia. For the CDR3, the DNA is TGTGCCACCAGTGATCCTGGGACTAGCGGGAGTGGGGCCCAGTACTTC. Translated: CATSDPGTSGSGAQYF.